This T cell receptor (beta chain) was identified during a study of blood T cell repertoires in COVID-19. Libraries were prepared by immunoSEQ multiplex PCR; TCRdb keeps only in-frame clonotypes and omits some of them. The sample lists about 120,000 clones, around nine tenths seen once, with about 2% in the top ten. Germline V gene lookup returns CDR1 MNHEY and CDR2 SVGAGI. This CDR3 comprises 15 residues. V lost 6 bases and J 1 base, leaving 10 bases between the germline ends. The clonotype comes from a woman aged 45-65 years with acute or convalescent COVID-19. The sequencing input was peripheral blood. This sequence joins TRBV6-5 and TRBJ1-6, with no clear D. CDR3 nucleotide sequence: TGTGCCAGCAGACCCCCAGCGTCCTATAATTCACCCCTCCACTTT. It translates to CASRPPASYNSPLHF.